Described below is a single TCR beta chain sequence and its context. The data were produced by immunoSEQ multiplex PCR, yet TCRdb's version contains in-frame clones alone and is incomplete. This table holds hundreds of thousands of clones, roughly 88% found once. The data originate from a study of shared T cell receptors in the human thymus. There are 17 residues in the CDR3. The ends were cut back, 0 bases at V and 3 bases at J, with 18 bases in the middle. Germline lookup yields CDR1 LGHNA and CDR2 YSLEER. This sample also appeared in a second study, on human thymus T cells. That publication notes: The source of the thymus tissue was resections taken during corrective heart surgery. What related research reported was that thymic repertoires overlapped highly among unrelated individuals.

The V call is TRBV4-3, the J call TRBJ2-7; TRBD2 might be the D (5 bases). The sequenced material came from thymocytes. This clonotype was obtained from a boy less than two years old with a congenital heart defect. CDR3 in DNA: TGCGCCAGCAGCCAAGAAGTGTCCCGAGACGAGGGCTACGAGCAGTACTTC. Translated, it gives CASSQEVSRDEGYEQYF.